This entry describes one TCR beta chain. This sample was included in a study of blood T cell repertoires in COVID-19. V was trimmed by 2 bases and J by 0 bases, leaving 7 bases between them. This CDR3 has 15 amino acids. Germline V gene data show CDR1 as ENHRY and CDR2 as SYGVKD. TCRdb's table, derived via immunoSEQ multiplex PCR, lists solely in-frame clones and lacks some. The table lists about 180,000 clones, 65% to 90% of them singletons. This TCR came from a man aged 45 to 65 with active or convalescent COVID-19. The rearrangement uses TRBV10-3 and TRBJ2-2; no firm D call. The sequenced sample was peripheral blood. The CDR3 bases are TGTGCCATCAGTGAGGAGCTTTCGAACACCGGGGAGCTGTTTTTT. This gives the protein CAISEELSNTGELFF.